One sample yielded the 6 T cell receptor beta chains listed below, sequenced in a study of beta chain features in type 1 diabetes. Sequenced material consisted of expressed TCRB transcripts (all of the isolated RNA was reverse transcribed). Only in-frame clones appear in the TCRdb table, and some are missing; sequencing was by immunoSEQ multiplex PCR. Here the sample spans approximately 170,000 clones, 9% to 10% being singletons. Source material: central memory CD4+ T cells from blood. These receptors all come from a woman aged 18-29 years in good health.

The V gene is TRBV4-3, the J gene TRBJ1-2; D remains unclear. V was clipped by 0 bases and J by 3 bases, with 8 bases between them. Germline V gene sequence: CDR1 LGHNA, CDR2 YSLEER. The CDR3 is made up of 14 amino acids. The CDR3 spells CASSQEGRDYGYTF. The CDR3, as DNA: TGCGCCAGCAGCCAAGAGGGCAGAGACTATGGCTACACCTTC.

The sample holds a few counts of this clone. The V and J genes are TRBV5-1 and TRBJ2-1; tentative D call: TRBD2 (6 bases). Trimming stripped 3 bases from V and 7 bases from J, with 20 bases between. The CDR3 contains 16 residues. Per the germline V gene, CDR1 is SGHRS and CDR2 is YFSETQ. The chain's CDR3 is CASSSSTRTDLNEQFF. In nucleotides, the CDR3 is TGCGCCAGCAGCTCCTCGACTAGGACTGACCTGAATGAGCAGTTCTTC.

The rearrangement uses TRBV5-5 and TRBJ2-1; 9 positions match TRBD2. The CDR3 is 16 residues long. Trimming took 5 bases from V and 8 from J; bases not matched to a gene: 14. Looked up from germline, CDR1 is SGHKS and CDR2 is YYEKEE (reference sequence). CDR3 loop: CASSRSLREGLDEQFF. CDR3 in DNA: TGTGCCAGCAGTCGTTCTTTGCGGGAGGGCCTAGATGAGCAGTTCTTC.

The chain couples TRBV7-2 to TRBJ2-3, with 10 bases that match TRBD2. Germline V gene lookup returns CDR1 SGHTA and CDR2 FQGNSA. J lost 7 bases, V lost 1 base, and 8 bases had no gene match. CDR3 length equals 16 residues. CDR3 amino acids: CASSLGPAGGPNTQYF. The CDR3 DNA reads TGTGCCAGCAGCTTAGGCCCAGCGGGGGGGCCGAATACGCAGTATTTT.

The chain couples TRBV6-6 to TRBJ2-1, with D hard to call. The ends were cut back, 7 bases at V and 9 bases at J, with 13 bases in the middle. The CDR3 covers 12 residues. Germline CDR1 MNHNY, CDR2 SVGAGI (reference sequence). Written as DNA, the CDR3 is TGTGCCAGCATCCCAAATAGTGGTGAGCAGTTCTTC. The encoded protein is CASIPNSGEQFF.

This clone showed up just a few times. This chain uses TRBV5-1 with TRBJ2-1, with 7 bases that match TRBD2. CDR3 length: 15 amino acids. Trimming cost V 1 base and J 4 bases; bases outside gene matches: 5. Germline CDR1 and CDR2: SGHRS and YFSETQ. CDR3 sequence (DNA): TGCGCCAGCAGCTTGACGGGGGGTGAATACAATGAGCAGTTCTTC. Its protein product is CASSLTGGEYNEQFF.